The 15 T cell receptor beta chains given below trace back to one sample, sequenced in a study of human T cells and chemical hapten exposure. Time point here: patch test 1, 2 weeks after DPC sensitization. The treatment denotes: therapeutic diphenylcyclopropenone sensitization with weekly scalp DPC. A single record per CDR3 protein comes from TCRdb applying MiXCR to the RACE reads. The data contain fewer than 500,000 distinct CDR3 sequences, 4.8% of them singletons. Material: whole blood, obtained in connection with sensitization to the hapten diphenylcyclopropenone (DPC). These receptors were taken from a woman aged 50 to 60 with alopecia areata. Some clones in this sample may be carry-over from other donors' samples.

This clonotype was counted at least ten times. The chain employs TRBV11-2 and TRBJ2-3; possible D gene TRBD1, 5 bases. V shed 3 bases and J shed 3 bases, with 10 bases lying between them. Germline V gene lookup returns CDR1 SGHAT and CDR2 FQNNGV. This CDR3 has 14 amino acids. CDR3 sequence: CASSLGRLTDTQYF. The CDR3, as DNA: TGTGCCAGCAGCTTGGGGCGGCTAACAGATACGCAGTATTTT. The whole variable domain, remainder taken from reference TRBV11-2 and TRBJ2-3, is EAGVAQSPRYKIIEKRQSVAFWCNPISGHATLYWYQQILGQGPKLLIQFQNNGVVDDSQLPKDRFSAERLKGVDSTLKIQPAKLEDSAVYLCASSLGRLTDTQYFGPGTRLTVL.

This clonotype was found many times. The chain has TRBV6-5 and TRBJ2-7; D call uncertain. Germline-derived CDR1 and CDR2 are MNHEY and SVGAGI. Trimming cost V 2 bases and J 0 bases, with 8 bases left between them. The CDR3 contains 14 residues. The chain's CDR3 is CASSYVSNSYEQYF. In DNA form, the CDR3 reads TGTGCCAGCAGTTACGTTAGCAACTCCTACGAGCAGTACTTC.

In its sample, this clonotype was seen many times. The germline gene is not matched at one end of the junction; a read error may be the cause. The chain uses TRBV2 and TRBJ1-6, with 7 bases identical to TRBD1. The length of the CDR3 is 15 residues. Germline CDR1 reads SNHLY; CDR2 reads FYNNEI. CDR3 DNA: TGTGCCAGCAGCGAAGGGACAGCTCTAGATTCACCCCTCCACTTT. Amino acid sequence: CASSEGTALDSPLHF. Full variable domain (remainder filled in from reference TRBV2 and TRBJ1-6): EPEVTQTPSHQVTQMGQEVILRCVPISNHLYFYWYRQILGQKVEFLVSFYNNEISEKSEIFDDQFSVERPDGSNFTLKIRSTKLEDSAMYFCASSEGTALDSPLHFGNGTRLTVT.

In this sample, this clonotype turned up a few times. This chain links TRBV6-4 with TRBJ2-1, with a weak D call TRBD2 (5 bases). This CDR3 region has 16 residues. Deletions cut 0 bases from V and 8 bases from J, with 17 bases between. Germline V gene lookup returns CDR1 MRHNA and CDR2 SNTAGT. DNA for the CDR3: TGTGCCAGCAGTGACTCGGAGACTATGCATATCGATGAGCAGTTCTTC. It codes for CASSDSETMHIDEQFF.

The rearrangement uses TRBV6-2 or TRBV6-3 and TRBJ1-2, with TRBD1 matching 9 bases. The CDR3 sequence is 14 residues long. Germline V gives CDR1 MNHEY, CDR2 SVGEGT. The J segment lost 2 bases and the V segment lost 4 bases, leaving 2 bases of the junction unmatched. The CDR3: CASSWTGENYGYTF. The CDR3 region has the DNA TGTGCCAGCAGTTGGACAGGGGAAAACTATGGCTACACCTTC.

There are many counts of this clonotype. The CDR3 protein is CAISDSGDSSGNTIYF. CDR3 in DNA: TGTGCCATCAGCGATTCAGGAGACTCCTCTGGAAACACCATATATTTT. The chain recombines TRBV10-3 with TRBJ1-3; no clear D gene. The ends were cut back, 6 bases at V and 0 bases at J, with 15 bases in the middle. The germline CDR1 and CDR2 sequences are ENHRY and SYGVKD. CDR3 length: 16 residues.

This clonotype was observed many times. The rearrangement uses TRBV20-1 and TRBJ1-6; 7 bases fit TRBD1. This CDR3 region has 14 residues. V shed 5 bases and J 6 bases; nucleotides not matched to a gene: 7. Germline loops: CDR1 DFQATT, CDR2 SNEGSKA (reference sequence). CDR3 sequence: CSASPGGGNSPLHF. The CDR3 DNA is TGCAGTGCTTCCCCAGGGGGTGGTAATTCACCCCTCCACTTT.

This clonotype was found a few times. The CDR3 region is CASSGPTGVGTDTQYF. The CDR3 DNA follows: TGTGCCAGCAGCGGTCCGACAGGGGTGGGCACAGATACGCAGTATTTT. The chain uses TRBV7-2 and TRBJ2-3; 8 nucleotides align to TRBD1. The length of the CDR3 is 16 residues. The V and J ends lost 5 bases and 1 base, in that order; junction bases with no gene match: 8. CDR1 is SGHTA and CDR2 is FQGNSA in the germline V gene.

This clonotype was picked up many times. V is TRBV7-2 and J is TRBJ1-5; tentatively, D is TRBD1 (5 bases). Germline values: CDR1 SGHTA, CDR2 FQGNSA. The CDR3 is 14 residues long. Trimming took off 6 bases at V and 3 bases at J, with 12 bases between the two ends. The CDR3 loop is CASRGAGLNQPQHF. In nucleotides, the CDR3 is TGTGCCAGCAGAGGGGCAGGACTCAATCAGCCCCAGCATTTT.

This clonotype was counted at least ten times. The rearrangement links TRBV4-1 to TRBJ2-3; D remains unclear. This CDR3 has 17 residues. Germline CDR1 is MGHRA and CDR2 is YSYEKL. Trimming removed 1 base at V and 0 bases at J, with 14 bases between. DNA for the CDR3: TGCGCCAGCAGCCAAGGGATCCCCGGCCATAGCACAGATACGCAGTATTTT. Translation gives CASSQGIPGHSTDTQYF.

This clonotype has only a few counts. The V gene is TRBV6-1, the J gene TRBJ2-1, with TRBD2 matching 11 bases. This CDR3 is built from 15 residues. In germline, CDR1 is MNHNS, CDR2 SASEGT. The junction had 3 bases not matched to a gene; V was cut back by 6 bases and J by 2 bases. The CDR3 is CASREGLAAYNEQFF. The CDR3 bases are TGTGCCAGCAGGGAGGGACTAGCGGCCTACAATGAGCAGTTCTTC.

This clonotype was seen at least ten times. J is TRBJ2-3 and V is TRBV7-2; maybe TRBD2 (6 bases). Trimming shortened V by 3 bases and J by 0 bases, and 10 bases separated the two germline ends. CDR3 length equals 15 residues. Germline-derived CDR1 and CDR2 are SGHTA and FQGNSA. The CDR3 nucleotides are TGTGCCAGCAGCTTTCCGCGGGGAAGCACAGATACGCAGTATTTT. It encodes CASSFPRGSTDTQYF.

This clonotype has a count of ten or more. The CDR3 protein is CASSLFNEKLFF. The CDR3 coding sequence is TGTGCCAGCAGCCTTTTTAATGAAAAACTGTTTTTT. The V and J genes are TRBV28 and TRBJ1-4, with D unclear. The CDR3 extends over 12 amino acids. Trimming removed 6 bases from V and 4 bases from J, with 6 bases in between. Germline V gene lookup returns CDR1 MDHEN and CDR2 SYDVKM.

This clonotype was observed many times. CDR3 residues: CATKPPGSEKLFF. CDR3 nucleotide sequence: TGTGCCACCAAGCCCCCGGGAAGTGAAAAACTGTTTTTT. J is TRBJ1-4 and V is TRBV6-5; D ambiguous. The length of the CDR3 is 13 residues. The V and J ends lost 10 bases and 7 bases respectively, with 16 bases between them. CDR1 is MNHEY, CDR2 SVGAGI, per germline.

V gene TRBV20-1 combines with J gene TRBJ1-3, with D unclear. Per germline, CDR1 DFQATT and CDR2 SNEGSKA (reference sequence). Trimming removed 6 bases at V and 9 bases at J, with 15 bases between. The CDR3 consists of 12 residues. The CDR3 DNA follows: TGCAGTGCCTTGGACGGCCGTAGCACCATATATTTT. Residues: CSALDGRSTIYF.